The TCR beta chain under discussion was sequenced for a study of cytotoxic CD8 clonotypes in ibrutinib-treated CLL (dated by TCRdb to the early 2020s). Context from the whole study: The cohort was composed of roughly ten relapsed/refractory and roughly 15 treatment-naive patients; IGHV unmutated status was identified in 17 patients. Partial responses were observed in 24 patients and complete responses in 2; after a median follow-up of 68 months, remission was maintained in 15 or so patients and progression was observed in approximately twelve. Response samples were obtained after a median of 12 months of treatment, with a range of about 6 to 36 months. On average, each sample yielded 255,043 productive templates and tens of thousands of productive rearrangements. Longitudinal samples were available for about 30% of the roughly 86 trial participants. Cryopreserved peripheral blood mononuclear cells were obtained prior to treatment, at the time of response, and at either disease progression or sustained remission. The investigation overall reported the following: Lymph node repertoires were not examined, and the timing of sampling was not matched between patients in sustained remission and those whose disease progressed. Baseline clonality exceeded that of age-matched healthy donors and correlated strongly with circulating CD8+ T-cell counts. An increase in clonality was observed at ibrutinib response, with clonality remaining stable during sustained remission and falling back toward baseline at progression. Public clonotypes were found to be uncommon and were observed to contract or remain stable during treatment; the increase in clonality was shown to reflect expansion of private clonotypes at ibrutinib response.

From the cysteine up to the phenylalanine, the CDR3 has a length of 16 residues. Solely the CDR3 DNA is kept, with 48 bases framed from the first base. The germline V gene supplies CDR1 ENHRY and CDR2 SYGVKD. V is clipped by 3 bases and J by 4 bases, and the sequence between their germline boundaries is 16 bases long. On this clone: Its antigen is currently not known. Nothing much larger sits one base from this clone, and base qualities are not available.

On a MiSeq, deep resolution sequencing aimed for a depth between 1 in 1 million and 1 in 200,000 T cells, with each clonotype covered approximately 9.2x on average. The immunoSEQ hsTCRB Kit was used to generate the TCR beta libraries. As for how the authors treated the data: ImmunoSEQ Data Assistant and ImmunoSEQ Analyzer were used for data analysis, and V, D and J genes were assigned according to IMGT definitions. Clonality, which ranges from 0 to 1, was calculated as one minus the normalized Shannon entropy of productive rearrangement frequencies. Only overrepresented clonotypes making up at least 0.05% of each patient's repertoire were included in the public clonotype analysis. Repertoires from about a dozen age-matched healthy donors in immuneACCESS were used as clonality controls. In TCRdb, the immuneACCESS table is reduced to in-frame sequences with V and J assigned. These tables do not hold every clone; where another copy was compared, an unresolved V gene accounts for under half, and the others remain unexplained. That table supplies the V and J calls and clone size; D and trimming were determined from the DNA. For this sample there are tens of thousands of clones; approximately 57% appear just once. The ten biggest clones cover 5% to 5.5% of the sample.

For TCR beta library preparation, 1.5 to 2 micrograms of genomic DNA was extracted from cryopreserved PBMCs. Longitudinal blood samples from CLL patients on ibrutinib monotherapy underwent high-throughput TCR beta sequencing. The patients took part in an open-label, single-center phase 2 trial of ibrutinib monotherapy. The rearrangement joined TRBV10-3 to TRBJ1-5; the D segment cannot be called with confidence. The sequenced sample was PBMCs, obtained before ibrutinib treatment. The origin of this receptor is a human donor with chronic lymphocytic leukemia. The CDR3 region reads CAISDLWVTANQPQHF. The nucleotide sequence is given as TGTGCCATCAGTGATTTGTGGGTGACGGCTAATCAGCCCCAGCATTTT.